One sample yielded the 29 T cell receptor beta chains listed below, sequenced in a study of CD8 T cells in Susac syndrome. RNA in amounts of about 0.45 to 1 ug was reverse transcribed with random hexamers. Each CDR3 protein gets one entry after TCRdb re-called the immunoSEQ multiplex PCR reads with MiXCR. The sample consists of under 95,000 distinct CDR3 sequences, approximately 95% of them appearing once. Sequences were obtained from CD8+ T cells from PBMCs. The receptor source for this set is a human donor with Susac syndrome.

The V and J genes are TRBV27 and TRBJ2-6; 7 nucleotides match TRBD2. The CDR3 spans 18 residues. V was clipped by 0 bases and J by 0 bases; unmatched bases: 5. Germline V gives CDR1 MNHEY, CDR2 SMNVEV (reference sequence). This CDR3 reads CASSLSGGGVSGANVLTF. The CDR3 DNA reads as TGTGCCAGCAGTTTATCCGGGGGAGGGGTCTCTGGGGCCAACGTCCTGACTTTC. Based on the CDR3 plus reference TRBV27 and TRBJ2-6, the full variable domain is EAQVTQNPRYLITVTGKKLTVTCSQNMNHEYMSWYRQDPGLGLRQIYYSMNVEVTDKGDVPEGYKVSRKEKRNFPLILESPSPNQTSLYFCASSLSGGGVSGANVLTFGAGSRLTVL.

This sequence joins TRBV9 and TRBJ1-3; TRBD1 agrees at 9 bases. V gave up 4 bases and J gave up 3 bases; unmatched junction bases: 5. CDR1 is SGDLS, CDR2 YYNGEE, per germline. This CDR3 is built from 15 residues. CDR3 DNA: TGTGCCAGCAGCTCCGGGACAGGGAATGGAAACACCATATATTTT. It codes for CASSSGTGNGNTIYF. Full variable domain (missing parts from reference TRBV9 and TRBJ1-3): DSGVTQTPKHLITATGQRVTLRCSPRSGDLSVYWYQQSLDQGLQFLIQYYNGEERAKGNILERFSAQQFPDLHSELNLSSLELGDSALYFCASSSGTGNGNTIYFGEGSWLTVV.

V and J are TRBV3-1 and TRBJ2-7, with 7 bases lining up with TRBD1. The CDR3 extends over 15 amino acids. Trimming at V came to 1 base and at J to 2 bases, leaving 5 bases not matched to a gene. Germline V gene sequence: CDR1 LGHDT, CDR2 YNNKEL (reference sequence). CDR3 DNA: TGTGCCAGCAGCCAAGGATTAGGGACAGCCTACGAGCAGTACTTC. Its protein product is CASSQGLGTAYEQYF.

The rearrangement links TRBV20-1 to TRBJ2-5, with 8 nucleotides matching TRBD2. The CDR3 spans 16 residues. Trimming cost V 6 bases and J 4 bases; bases outside gene matches: 16. CDR1 and CDR2 (germline): DFQATT, SNEGSKA (reference sequence). The DNA of the CDR3 is TGCAGTGCGAGTGAGCGGGAGAGCACCAGCCCAGAGACCCAGTACTTC. Residues: CSASERESTSPETQYF.

The chain is built from TRBV5-1 and TRBJ2-1, with D possibly TRBD2 on 5 matching bases. Germline lookup yields CDR1 SGHRS and CDR2 YFSETQ. The CDR3 covers 16 residues. The germline V and J ends were trimmed by 0 bases and 3 bases, with 13 bases remaining between them. CDR3 sequence (DNA): TGCGCCAGCAGCTTGGAGGCTAGCTGGGTCTACAATGAGCAGTTCTTC. Amino acids: CASSLEASWVYNEQFF.

The rearrangement joins TRBV6-1 to TRBJ1-1; D remains ambiguous. Between the trimmed V and J ends, which lost 3 bases and 1 base, there was a span of 6 bases. This CDR3 is built from 13 residues. Germline CDR1 MNHNS, CDR2 SASEGT. The DNA of the CDR3 is TGTGCCAGCAGTGACTACGGGAACACTGAAGCTTTCTTT. This codes for CASSDYGNTEAFF.

The genes are TRBV20-1 and TRBJ1-1, with D uncertain. Germline V gene sequence: CDR1 DFQATT, CDR2 SNEGSKA (reference sequence). Trimming shortened V by 3 bases and J by 1 base, and 0 bases separated the two germline ends. The CDR3 has 10 amino acids. CDR3: CSARNTEAFF. The CDR3 nucleotides are TGCAGTGCTAGGAACACTGAAGCTTTCTTT.

The chain has TRBV7-9 and TRBJ1-2; TRBD1 matches 7 bases. CDR3 length: 14 residues. The germline V gene encodes CDR1 SEHNR and CDR2 FQNEAQ (reference sequence). J gave up 3 bases and V 1 base, and 2 bases lay outside the gene matches. CDR3 bases: TGTGCCAGCAGCTTAGGCGGACAGGACTATGGCTACACCTTC. It encodes CASSLGGQDYGYTF.

This clonotype occurred a few times. The V gene is TRBV5-4, the J gene TRBJ2-2; D remains unclear. Germline V lookup: CDR1 SGHNT, CDR2 YYREEE (reference sequence). CDR3 length equals 12 residues. The ends were cut back, 0 bases at V and 7 bases at J, with 4 bases in the middle. The CDR3 here is CASSLAGGELFF. CDR3 sequence (DNA): TGTGCCAGCAGCTTGGCTGGCGGGGAGCTGTTTTTT.

The J gene is TRBJ1-1, the V gene TRBV5-4; D ambiguous. Trimming shortened V by 5 bases and J by 3 bases, and 11 bases separated the two germline ends. The CDR3 has 13 residues. The germline V gene encodes CDR1 SGHNT and CDR2 YYREEE (reference sequence). CDR3 loop: CASSLTEHTEAFF. DNA of the CDR3: TGTGCCAGCAGTTTGACTGAGCACACTGAAGCTTTCTTT.

The genes are TRBV12-3 or TRBV12-4 and TRBJ2-7; no definite D call. V lost 4 bases and J lost 0, with 10 bases in between. This CDR3 contains 14 residues. In DNA form, the CDR3 reads TGTGCCAGCAGTTACACAGCGAACTCCTACGAGCAGTACTTC. As protein: CASSYTANSYEQYF.

CDR3 DNA: TGCAGTGCTAGAGTACTTGGGGGAGGGCCCTCCTACGAGCAGTACTTC. This gives the protein CSARVLGGGPSYEQYF. The chain links TRBV20-1 to TRBJ2-7; 7 positions agree with TRBD2. The length of the CDR3 is 16 residues. CDR1 and CDR2 from the germline V gene are DFQATT and SNEGSKA (reference sequence). V shed 1 base, J shed 0 bases, and the junction held 9 bases outside the gene matches.

V and J are TRBV27 and TRBJ2-7; 8 nucleotides match TRBD1. The CDR3 has 12 amino acids. After removal of 8 bases from V and 7 bases from J, the junction contained 7 bases not matched to a gene. The germline CDR1 and CDR2 sequences are MNHEY and SMNVEV (reference sequence). The CDR3 DNA reads TGTGCCAGCTCCCCAACAGGGGGTGAGCAGTACTTC. As protein: CASSPTGGEQYF.

V is TRBV5-1 and J is TRBJ2-3, with 10 bases that match TRBD2. J was trimmed by 6 bases and V by 4 bases; bases with no gene match: 8. CDR1 is SGHRS and CDR2 is YFSETQ in the germline V gene. There are 15 residues in the CDR3. The CDR3 sequence is CASSPGLATTDTQYF. CDR3 coding DNA: TGCGCCAGCAGCCCGGGACTAGCGACCACTGATACGCAGTATTTT.

This clonotype was counted only a few times. V usage is TRBV6-5 and J usage is TRBJ2-7, with D tentatively TRBD1 (6 bases). The CDR3 length is 13 residues. V was trimmed by 4 bases and J by 3 bases, leaving 10 bases between them. Germline CDR1 MNHEY, CDR2 SVGAGI. CDR3 sequence (DNA): TGTGCCAGCAGTTCGGGACAAAACTACGAGCAGTACTTC. Its translation is CASSSGQNYEQYF.

The chain has TRBV28 and TRBJ2-7, with D uncertain. Per the germline V gene, CDR1 is MDHEN and CDR2 is SYDVKM. V was clipped by 8 bases and J by 4 bases, with 6 bases between them. The CDR3 spans 10 residues. The CDR3 DNA reads as TGTGCCAGCGGACCGTACGAGCAGTACTTC. Translating it yields CASGPYEQYF.

The gene calls are TRBV5-1 and TRBJ2-1; TRBD1 matches 7 bases. The CDR3 has 16 residues. CDR1 SGHRS and CDR2 YFSETQ come from the germline V gene. Trimming removed 0 bases from V and 3 bases from J; junction bases left unmatched: 6. CDR3 residues: CASSLARDRFYNEQFF. The CDR3 DNA reads as TGCGCCAGCAGCTTGGCCAGGGACAGATTCTACAATGAGCAGTTCTTC.

The chain couples TRBV12-3 or TRBV12-4 to TRBJ2-1; the D gene is possibly TRBD2 (6 bases). V was cut by 2 bases and J by 10 bases, with 12 bases left in between. This CDR3 is built from 13 residues. The CDR3 protein is CASSLSSGGEQFF. The CDR3 DNA reads TGTGCCAGCAGTTTATCATCCGGGGGAGAGCAGTTCTTC.

The count of this clonotype is one. The gene calls are TRBV12-3 or TRBV12-4 and TRBJ2-3; 14 bases fit TRBD2. The CDR3 sequence is 18 residues long. The ends lost 8 bases at V and 2 bases at J; junction bases unmatched: 12. The CDR3 DNA reads TGTGCCAGCCTCCCCCCGGGACTAGCGGGAGTCCACACAGATACGCAGTATTTT. Protein product: CASLPPGLAGVHTDTQYF.

J is TRBJ2-3 and V is TRBV20-1; 9 bases fit TRBD2. CDR3 length: 16 amino acids. CDR1 DFQATT and CDR2 SNEGSKA come from the germline V gene (reference sequence). Trimming removed 5 bases from V and 3 bases from J; junction bases left unmatched: 12. The CDR3 region is CSAPTLAGVRTDTQYF. The CDR3, as DNA: TGCAGTGCTCCTACCTTAGCGGGAGTAAGGACAGATACGCAGTATTTT.

The chain joins TRBV20-1 to TRBJ1-2, with 7 bases that match TRBD1. The CDR3 runs 13 residues. CDR1 is DFQATT, CDR2 SNEGSKA, per germline (reference sequence). Unmatched junction bases numbered 9, after V lost 3 bases and J lost 8 bases. The CDR3 coding sequence is TGCAGTGCTAGCCAGGGGGACTTGGCCGGCTACACCTTC. This gives the protein CSASQGDLAGYTF.

The chain carries TRBV6-2 or TRBV6-3 and TRBJ2-1; D remains ambiguous. Germline V gene data show CDR1 as MNHEY and CDR2 as SVGEGT. The germline V and J ends were trimmed by 5 bases and 4 bases, with 15 bases remaining between them. This CDR3 contains 15 residues. The CDR3: CASSIFALEYNEQFF. In nucleotides, the CDR3 is TGTGCCAGCAGTATATTTGCTCTAGAATACAATGAGCAGTTCTTC.

J is TRBJ2-5 and V is TRBV30; D gene unclear. The germline gives CDR1 GTSNPN, CDR2 SVGIG (reference sequence). The CDR3 is 12 amino acids. V was shortened by 1 base and J by 5 bases, with 8 bases between the two germline ends. For the CDR3, the DNA is TGTGCCTGGAGTGGCCTTGAGGAGACCCAGTACTTC. Translation gives CAWSGLEETQYF.

The chain has TRBV28 and TRBJ2-7, with D tentatively TRBD2 (6 bases). Germline V gives CDR1 MDHEN, CDR2 SYDVKM. The V end lost 2 bases, the J end lost 6 bases, and 11 bases lay between the germline ends. The CDR3 loop spans 13 amino acids. CDR3 sequence: CASSLGGYGEQYF. As DNA, the CDR3 is TGTGCCAGCAGTTTAGGGGGGTACGGCGAGCAGTACTTC.

This sequence joins TRBV3-1 and TRBJ2-7; D possibly corresponds to TRBD1 (5 bases). Germline values: CDR1 LGHDT, CDR2 YNNKEL (reference sequence). V lost 0 bases and J lost 6, with 18 bases in between. The CDR3 sequence is 16 residues long. The CDR3 spells CASSQDSVDSIGEQYF. In nucleotides, the CDR3 is TGTGCCAGCAGCCAAGACTCGGTAGACAGCATCGGCGAGCAGTACTTC.

J is TRBJ2-1 and V is TRBV9, with TRBD1 identical over 8 bases. This CDR3 has 15 residues. Unmatched junction bases numbered 4, after V lost 0 bases and J lost 5 bases. Per the germline V gene, CDR1 is SGDLS and CDR2 is YYNGEE. The CDR3 loop reads CASSVAGGVNNEQFF. The CDR3 DNA sequence: TGTGCCAGCAGCGTAGCAGGGGGCGTCAACAATGAGCAGTTCTTC.

The chain carries TRBV12-3 or TRBV12-4 and TRBJ1-4; 12 nucleotides agree with TRBD1. V shed 5 bases and J 8 bases; nucleotides not matched to a gene: 3. The CDR3 covers 14 residues. The CDR3 DNA reads TGTGCCAGCAGTGGGGACAGGGGGCGAGAAAAACTGTTTTTT. Amino acid sequence: CASSGDRGREKLFF.

The chain links TRBV15 to TRBJ2-1; D is unclear. V lost 4 bases and J lost 4, with 14 bases in between. The CDR3 is 15 residues long. The germline V gene encodes CDR1 LNHNV and CDR2 YYDKDF (reference sequence). The CDR3 reads CATSTYSTGYNEQFF. DNA for the CDR3: TGTGCCACCAGCACCTATTCGACCGGTTACAATGAGCAGTTCTTC.

The chain links TRBV9 to TRBJ2-3; D remains ambiguous. Germline CDR1 and CDR2: SGDLS and YYNGEE. The CDR3 covers 11 residues. The V and J ends lost 3 bases and 6 bases respectively, with 5 bases between them. In nucleotides, the CDR3 is TGTGCCAGCAGCGGTATCGATACGCAGTATTTT. Encoded protein: CASSGIDTQYF.